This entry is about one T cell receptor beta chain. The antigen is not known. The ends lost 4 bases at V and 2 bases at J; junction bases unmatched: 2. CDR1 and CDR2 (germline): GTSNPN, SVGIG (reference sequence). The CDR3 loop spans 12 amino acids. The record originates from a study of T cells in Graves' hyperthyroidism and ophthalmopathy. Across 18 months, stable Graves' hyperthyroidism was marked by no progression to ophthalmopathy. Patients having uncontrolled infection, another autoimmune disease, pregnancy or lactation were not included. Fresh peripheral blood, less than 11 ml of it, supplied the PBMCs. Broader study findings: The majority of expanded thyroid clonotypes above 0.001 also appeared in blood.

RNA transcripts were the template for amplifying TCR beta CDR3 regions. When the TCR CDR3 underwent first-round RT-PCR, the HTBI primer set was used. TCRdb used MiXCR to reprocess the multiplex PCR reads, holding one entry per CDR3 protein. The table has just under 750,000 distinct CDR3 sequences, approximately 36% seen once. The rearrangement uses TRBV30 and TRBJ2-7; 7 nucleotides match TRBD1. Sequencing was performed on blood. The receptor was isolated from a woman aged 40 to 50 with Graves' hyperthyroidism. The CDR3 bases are TGTGCCTGGACAACAGGGGCCTACGAGCAGTACTTC. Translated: CAWTTGAYEQYF.